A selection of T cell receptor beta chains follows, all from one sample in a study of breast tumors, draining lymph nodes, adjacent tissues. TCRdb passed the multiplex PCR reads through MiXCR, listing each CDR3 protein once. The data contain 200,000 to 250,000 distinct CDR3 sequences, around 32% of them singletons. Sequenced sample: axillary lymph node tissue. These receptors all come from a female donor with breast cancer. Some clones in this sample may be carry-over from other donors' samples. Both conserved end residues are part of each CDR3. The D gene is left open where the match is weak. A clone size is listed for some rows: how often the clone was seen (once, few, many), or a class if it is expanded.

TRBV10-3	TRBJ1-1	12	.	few	TGTGCCATCAGCAGGGGCTCGGCTGAAGCTTTCTTT	CAISRGSAEAFF
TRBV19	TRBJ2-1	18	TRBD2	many	TGTGCCAGTAGTATAGAGCCCCCTGGTGGGCTAGCGGTTAATGAGCAGTTCTTC	CASSIEPPGGLAVNEQFF
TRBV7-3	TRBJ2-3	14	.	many	TGTGCCAGCAGCTTACTAGGGGCCCCAGATACGCAGTATTTT	CASSLLGAPDTQYF
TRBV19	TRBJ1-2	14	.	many	TGTGCCAGTAGAGGGGACGTAGAAGCCAATGGCTACACCTTC	CASRGDVEANGYTF
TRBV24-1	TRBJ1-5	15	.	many	TGTGCCACCAGTGACCCGGGACCGGGCAATCAGCCCCAGCATTTT	CATSDPGPGNQPQHF
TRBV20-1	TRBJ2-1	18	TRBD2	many	TGCAGTGCTAGAGAAATCAAAATGGGACTAGCGGGAGAGATTGAGCAGTTCTTC	CSAREIKMGLAGEIEQFF
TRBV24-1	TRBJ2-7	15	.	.	TGTGCCACCAGTGCTAGAGAGGTCTGGGACTACGAGCAGTACTTC	CATSAREVWDYEQYF
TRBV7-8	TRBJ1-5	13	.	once	TGTGCCAGCAGCCCCGACCCCCCACGGCCCCAGCATTTT	CASSPDPPRPQHF
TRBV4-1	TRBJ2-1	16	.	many	TGCGCCAGCAGCCATCCCGGGTCTCTAACCCTGAATGAGCAGTTCTTC	CASSHPGSLTLNEQFF
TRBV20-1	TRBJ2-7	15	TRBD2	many	TGCAGTGCTAGAGGTACGGCAGCGGGAATCTACGAGCAGTACTTC	CSARGTAAGIYEQYF
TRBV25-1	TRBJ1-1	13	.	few	TGTGCCAGCAGTGGCCAGTCTTACACTGAAGCTTTCTTT	CASSGQSYTEAFF
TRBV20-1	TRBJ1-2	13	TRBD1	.	TGCAGTGCGGCTCCGGGACAGGAGTTTGGCTACACCTTC	CSAAPGQEFGYTF
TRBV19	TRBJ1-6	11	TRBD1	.	TGTGCCACCAAGGACAGGGGAACCCTCCACTTT	CATKDRGTLHF
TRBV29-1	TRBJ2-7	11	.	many	TGCAGCGTTGGCGGAGGGAATGAGCAGTACTTC	CSVGGGNEQYF
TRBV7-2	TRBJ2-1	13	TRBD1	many	TGTGCCAGCTCGGGACAGGGATACGATGAGCAGTTCTTC	CASSGQGYDEQFF
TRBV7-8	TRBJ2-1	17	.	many	TGTGCCAGCAGCTTAGTGGGGCGGGCGAGCTCCTACAATGAGCAGTTCTTC	CASSLVGRASSYNEQFF
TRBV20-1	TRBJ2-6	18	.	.	TGCAGTGCTAGTTTGAGGGGACGGTGTAGCTCTGGGGCCAACGTCCTGACTTTC	CSASLRGRCSSGANVLTF
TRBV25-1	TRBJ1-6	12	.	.	TGTGCTAGGCAGGAGATTAATTCACCCCTCCACTTT	CARQEINSPLHF
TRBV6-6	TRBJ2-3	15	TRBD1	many	TGTGCCAGCAGGACTTCGGGACAGGGGGCAGATACGCAGTATTTT	CASRTSGQGADTQYF
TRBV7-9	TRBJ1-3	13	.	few	TGTGCCAGCAGCCCGTCGGCTGGAAACACCATATATTTT	CASSPSAGNTIYF
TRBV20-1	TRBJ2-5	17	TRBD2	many	TGCAGTGCTAGAGAGGGTACCCCAAAGCGGGAGTCGGAGACCCAGTACTTC	CSAREGTPKRESETQYF
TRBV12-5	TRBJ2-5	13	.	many	TGTGCTAGTGGTACAGGCTATCTTGAGACCCAGTACTTC	CASGTGYLETQYF
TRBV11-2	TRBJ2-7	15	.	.	TGTGCCAGCGGGGATTTATGGGGATCTCCCTACGAGCAGTACTTC	CASGDLWGSPYEQYF
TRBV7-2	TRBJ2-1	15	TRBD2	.	TGTGCCAGCAGCCTTAGCGGGAGGGCCAGGGATGGGCAGTTCTTC	CASSLSGRARDGQFF
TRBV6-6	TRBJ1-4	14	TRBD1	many	TGTGCCAGCAGATGGGGACAGGGTGGTGAAAAACTGTTTTTT	CASRWGQGGEKLFF
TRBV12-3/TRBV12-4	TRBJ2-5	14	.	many	TGTGCCAGCAGTTTGGCGGCTGGGAGAGAGACCCAGTACTTC	CASSLAAGRETQYF
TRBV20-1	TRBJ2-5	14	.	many	TGCAGTGCTAGTCTTCGGGTTTTTCAAGAGACCCAGTACTTC	CSASLRVFQETQYF
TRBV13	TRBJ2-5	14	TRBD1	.	TGTGCCAGCAGCTCCGGGGGACAGGGGGGGACCCAGTACTTC	CASSSGGQGGTQYF